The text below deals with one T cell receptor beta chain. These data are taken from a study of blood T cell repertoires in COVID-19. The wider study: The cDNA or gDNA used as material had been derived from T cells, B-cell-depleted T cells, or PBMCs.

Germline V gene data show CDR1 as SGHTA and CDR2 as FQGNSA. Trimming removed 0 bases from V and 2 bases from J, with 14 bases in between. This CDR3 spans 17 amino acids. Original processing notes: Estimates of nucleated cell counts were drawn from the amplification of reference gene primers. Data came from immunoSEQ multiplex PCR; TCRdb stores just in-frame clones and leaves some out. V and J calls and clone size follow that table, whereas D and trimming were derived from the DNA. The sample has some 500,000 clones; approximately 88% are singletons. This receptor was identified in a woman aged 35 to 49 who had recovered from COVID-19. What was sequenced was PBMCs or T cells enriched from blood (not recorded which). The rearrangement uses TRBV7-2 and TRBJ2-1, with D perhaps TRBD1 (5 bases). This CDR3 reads CASSLAAGPVAYNEQFF. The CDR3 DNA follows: TGTGCCAGCAGCTTAGCGGCAGGGCCCGTGGCCTACAATGAGCAGTTCTTC.